This T cell receptor (beta chain) was sequenced in a study of cytomegalovirus exposure and HLA in healthy donors. The wider study: Of 350 to 400 genotyped donors, 81% grouped in the Caucasian-associated ancestry cluster. General study findings and limits: The CMV antigen specificity of a few CMV-associated chains was confirmed through in vitro analysis. In a later analysis, common viral pathogens appeared linked to several of the most significant clusters. Available immune exposure information was restricted to CMV serostatus only.

From germline, CDR1 is MNHEY and CDR2 SMNVEV (reference sequence). Trimming cost V 4 bases and J 6 bases, with 10 bases left between them. There are 12 residues in the CDR3. With regard to this clone: Its antigen is not identified.

The PCR employed 60 Vbeta primers together with 13 Jbeta primers. Sequenced by immunoSEQ multiplex PCR; TCRdb stores in-frame clones only, minus some. The sample comprises about 260,000 clones, 84% of which are singletons, and about 2% rests with the top ten. The sample comprised PBMCs. The gene calls are TRBV27 and TRBJ2-7; unclear D gene. The sequence derives from a woman between 40 and 55 years old in good health and CMV-seropositive. As DNA, the CDR3 is TGTGCCAGCAGTTCATTACTGAGCGAGCAGTACTTC. Protein product: CASSSLLSEQYF.